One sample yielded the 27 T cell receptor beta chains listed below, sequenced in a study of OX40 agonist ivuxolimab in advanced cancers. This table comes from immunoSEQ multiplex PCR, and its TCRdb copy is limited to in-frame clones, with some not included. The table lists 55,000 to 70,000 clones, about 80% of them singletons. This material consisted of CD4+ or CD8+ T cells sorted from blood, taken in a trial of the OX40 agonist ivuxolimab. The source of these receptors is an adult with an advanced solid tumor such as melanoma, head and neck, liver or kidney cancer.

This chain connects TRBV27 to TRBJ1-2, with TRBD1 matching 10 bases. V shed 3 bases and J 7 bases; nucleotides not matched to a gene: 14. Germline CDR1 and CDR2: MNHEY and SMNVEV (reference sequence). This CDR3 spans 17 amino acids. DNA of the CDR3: TGTGCCAGCAGTTTCGAACCGGGACAGGGGCCTTACCGTGGCTACACCTTC. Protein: CASSFEPGQGPYRGYTF.

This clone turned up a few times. The CDR3 coding sequence is TGTGCCAGCAGTACCACAGGGGGGTACACCGGGGAGCTGTTTTTT. Translation: CASSTTGGYTGELFF. V usage is TRBV27 and J usage is TRBJ2-2, with TRBD1 matching over 8 bases. J lost 3 bases, V lost 5 bases, and 5 bases had no gene match. The CDR3 sequence is 15 residues long. Germline V lookup: CDR1 MNHEY, CDR2 SMNVEV (reference sequence).

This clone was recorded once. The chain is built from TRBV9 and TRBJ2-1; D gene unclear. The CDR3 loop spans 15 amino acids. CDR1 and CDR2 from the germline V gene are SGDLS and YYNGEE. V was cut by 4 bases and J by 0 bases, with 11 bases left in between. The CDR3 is CASSLEYFSYNEQFF. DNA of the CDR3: TGTGCCAGCAGCCTAGAGTACTTCTCCTACAATGAGCAGTTCTTC.

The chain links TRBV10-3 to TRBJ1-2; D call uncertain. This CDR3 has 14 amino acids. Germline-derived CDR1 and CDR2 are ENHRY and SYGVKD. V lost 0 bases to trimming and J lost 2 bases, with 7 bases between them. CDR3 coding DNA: TGTGCCATCAGTGAGTCTGCCGGGAACTATGGCTACACCTTC. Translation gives CAISESAGNYGYTF.

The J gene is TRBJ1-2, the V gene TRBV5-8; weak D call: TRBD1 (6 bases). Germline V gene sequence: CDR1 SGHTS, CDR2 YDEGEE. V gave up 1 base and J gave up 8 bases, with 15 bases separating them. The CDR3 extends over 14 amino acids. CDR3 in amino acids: CASSLSWTVSGYTF. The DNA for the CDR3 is TGTGCCAGCAGCTTGTCCTGGACAGTATCCGGCTACACCTTC.

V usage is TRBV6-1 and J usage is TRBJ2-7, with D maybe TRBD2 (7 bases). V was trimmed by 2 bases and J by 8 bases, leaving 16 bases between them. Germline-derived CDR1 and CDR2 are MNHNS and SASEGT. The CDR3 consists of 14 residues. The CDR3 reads CASSETGTNVKQYF. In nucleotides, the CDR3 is TGTGCCAGCAGTGAAACAGGGACTAACGTGAAGCAGTACTTC.

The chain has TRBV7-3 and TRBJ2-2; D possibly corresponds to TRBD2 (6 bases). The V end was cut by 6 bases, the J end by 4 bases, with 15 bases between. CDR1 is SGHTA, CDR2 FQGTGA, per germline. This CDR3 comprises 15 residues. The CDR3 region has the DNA TGTGCCAGCAGGCAGGAGGGGTCGGGCACCGGGGAGCTGTTTTTT. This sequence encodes CASRQEGSGTGELFF.

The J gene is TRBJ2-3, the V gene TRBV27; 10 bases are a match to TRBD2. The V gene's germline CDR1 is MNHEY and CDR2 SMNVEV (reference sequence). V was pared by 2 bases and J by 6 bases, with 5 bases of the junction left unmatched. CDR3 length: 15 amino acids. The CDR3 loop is CASSLEAGGPDTQYF. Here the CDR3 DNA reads TGTGCCAGCAGTTTAGAAGCGGGGGGGCCGGATACGCAGTATTTT.

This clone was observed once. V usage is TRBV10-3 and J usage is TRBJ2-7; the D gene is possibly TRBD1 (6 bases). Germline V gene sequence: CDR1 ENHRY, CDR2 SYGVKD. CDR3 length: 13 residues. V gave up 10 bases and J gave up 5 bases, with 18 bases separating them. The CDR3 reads CATSGRGRDEQYF. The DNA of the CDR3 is TGTGCCACCTCTGGCAGGGGTCGCGACGAGCAGTACTTC.

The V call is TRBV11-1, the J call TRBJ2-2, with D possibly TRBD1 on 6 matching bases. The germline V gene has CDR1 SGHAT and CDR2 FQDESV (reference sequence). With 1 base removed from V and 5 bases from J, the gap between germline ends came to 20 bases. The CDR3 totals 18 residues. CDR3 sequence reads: CASSLVLSAGDRTGELFF. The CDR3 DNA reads TGTGCCAGCAGCTTAGTCCTTTCGGCAGGGGATCGAACCGGGGAGCTGTTTTTT.

CDR3 in amino acids: CASSYSRGGLTDGYTF. CDR3 DNA sequence: TGTGCCAGCAGTTACTCGCGTGGAGGACTAACTGATGGCTACACCTTC. This sequence joins TRBV6-5 and TRBJ1-2; D not resolved. The CDR3 sequence is 16 residues long. Trimming cost V 0 bases and J 6 bases, with 17 bases left between them. The V gene's germline CDR1 is MNHEY and CDR2 SVGAGI.

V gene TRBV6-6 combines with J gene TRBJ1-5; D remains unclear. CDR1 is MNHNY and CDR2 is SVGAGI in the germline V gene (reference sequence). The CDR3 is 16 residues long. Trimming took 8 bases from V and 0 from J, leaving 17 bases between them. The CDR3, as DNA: TGTGCCAGCCGAACGGCGAGGGTGAGTAGCAATCAGCCCCAGCATTTT. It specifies CASRTARVSSNQPQHF.

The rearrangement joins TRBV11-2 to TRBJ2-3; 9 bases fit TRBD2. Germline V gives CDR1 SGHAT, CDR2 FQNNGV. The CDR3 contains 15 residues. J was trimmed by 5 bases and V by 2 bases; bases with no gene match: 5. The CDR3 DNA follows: TGTGCCAGCAGCTTATCAGCGGGGGGTGGAGATACGCAGTATTTT. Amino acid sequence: CASSLSAGGGDTQYF.

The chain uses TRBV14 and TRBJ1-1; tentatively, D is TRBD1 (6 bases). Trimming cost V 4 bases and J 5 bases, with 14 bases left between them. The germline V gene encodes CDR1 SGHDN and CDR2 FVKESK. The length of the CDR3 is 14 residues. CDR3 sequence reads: CASSPGGGQTEAFF. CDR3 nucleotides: TGTGCCAGCAGCCCGGGGGGGGGACAAACTGAAGCTTTCTTT.

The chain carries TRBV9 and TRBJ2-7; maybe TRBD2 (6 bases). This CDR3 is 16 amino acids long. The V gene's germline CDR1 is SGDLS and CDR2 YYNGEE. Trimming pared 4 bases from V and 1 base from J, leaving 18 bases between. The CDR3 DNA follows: TGTGCCAGCAGCCGACGGGGTAGCGGTGTATCCTACGAGCAGTACTTC. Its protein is CASSRRGSGVSYEQYF.

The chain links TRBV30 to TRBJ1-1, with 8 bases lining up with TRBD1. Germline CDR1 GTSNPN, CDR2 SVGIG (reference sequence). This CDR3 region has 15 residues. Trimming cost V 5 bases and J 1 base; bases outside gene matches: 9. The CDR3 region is CAWAGGAKGNTEAFF. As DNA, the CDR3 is TGTGCCTGGGCAGGGGGCGCGAAAGGGAACACTGAAGCTTTCTTT.

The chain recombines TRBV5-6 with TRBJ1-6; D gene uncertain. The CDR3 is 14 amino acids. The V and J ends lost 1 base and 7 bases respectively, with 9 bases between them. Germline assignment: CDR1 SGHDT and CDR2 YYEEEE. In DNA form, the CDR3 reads TGTGCCAGCAGCTTGATACAGACAAATTCACCCCTCCACTTT. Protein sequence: CASSLIQTNSPLHF.

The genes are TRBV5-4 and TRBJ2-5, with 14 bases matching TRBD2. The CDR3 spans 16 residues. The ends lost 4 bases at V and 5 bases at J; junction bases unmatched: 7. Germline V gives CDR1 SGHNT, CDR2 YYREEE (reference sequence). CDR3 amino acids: CASSRRTSGGSETQYF. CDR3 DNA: TGTGCCAGCAGCCGCAGGACTAGCGGGGGGTCTGAGACCCAGTACTTC.

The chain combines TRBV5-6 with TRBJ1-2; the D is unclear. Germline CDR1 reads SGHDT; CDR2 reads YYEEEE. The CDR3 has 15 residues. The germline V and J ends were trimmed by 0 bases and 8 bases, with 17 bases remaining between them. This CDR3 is CASSLGYSAVWGYTF. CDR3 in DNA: TGTGCCAGCAGCTTGGGGTATAGTGCCGTTTGGGGCTACACCTTC.

CDR3 sequence (DNA): TGCAGCGTTGAAGAAGAGACCCTTCTCTACTTC. Encoded protein: CSVEEETLLYF. The rearrangement joins TRBV29-1 to TRBJ2-4; D not certain. V shed 0 bases and J shed 16 bases, with 13 bases lying between them. The CDR3 runs 11 residues. Germline V gene data show CDR1 as SQVTM and CDR2 as ANQGSEA.

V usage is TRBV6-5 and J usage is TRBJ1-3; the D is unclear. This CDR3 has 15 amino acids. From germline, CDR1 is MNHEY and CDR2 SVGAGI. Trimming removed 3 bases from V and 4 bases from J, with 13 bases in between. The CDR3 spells CASSYKAGMGNTIYF. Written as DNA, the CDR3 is TGTGCCAGCAGTTATAAGGCCGGTATGGGAAACACCATATATTTT.

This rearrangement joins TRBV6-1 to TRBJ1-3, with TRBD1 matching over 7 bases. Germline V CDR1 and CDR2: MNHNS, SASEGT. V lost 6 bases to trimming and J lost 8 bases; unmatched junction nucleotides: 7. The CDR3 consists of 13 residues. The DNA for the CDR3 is TGTGCCAGCAGCGACAGGGTCGGGTACACCATATATTTT. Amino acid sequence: CASSDRVGYTIYF.

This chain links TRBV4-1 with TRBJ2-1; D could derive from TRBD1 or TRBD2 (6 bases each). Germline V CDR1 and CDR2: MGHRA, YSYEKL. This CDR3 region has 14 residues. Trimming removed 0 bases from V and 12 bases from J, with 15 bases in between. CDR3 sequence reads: CASSQEGGTLGQFF. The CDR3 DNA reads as TGCGCCAGCAGCCAAGAAGGGGGGACGCTAGGGCAGTTCTTC.

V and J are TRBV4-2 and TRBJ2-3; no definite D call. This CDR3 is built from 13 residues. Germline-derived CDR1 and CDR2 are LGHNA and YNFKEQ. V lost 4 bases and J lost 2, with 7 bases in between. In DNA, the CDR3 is TGTGCCAGCAGCCCACAGAACACAGATACGCAGTATTTT. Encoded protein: CASSPQNTDTQYF.

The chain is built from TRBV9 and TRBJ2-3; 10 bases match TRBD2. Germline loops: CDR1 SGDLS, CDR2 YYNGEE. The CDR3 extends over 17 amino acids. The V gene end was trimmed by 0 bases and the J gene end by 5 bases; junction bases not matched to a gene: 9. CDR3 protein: CASSVDPSGGALDTQYF. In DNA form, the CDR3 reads TGTGCCAGCAGCGTAGATCCGAGCGGGGGGGCCTTAGATACGCAGTATTTT.

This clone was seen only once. The CDR3 nucleotides read TGTGCCAGCAGCCAAGATGAGCGGGGGGGCTTGTTCTTC. Its protein product is CASSQDERGGLFF. This chain joins TRBV4-2 and TRBJ2-1; the match to TRBD2 covers 10 bases. The germline V gene has CDR1 LGHNA and CDR2 YNFKEQ. The CDR3 length is 13 residues. V lost 0 bases to trimming and J lost 15 bases; unmatched junction nucleotides: 5.

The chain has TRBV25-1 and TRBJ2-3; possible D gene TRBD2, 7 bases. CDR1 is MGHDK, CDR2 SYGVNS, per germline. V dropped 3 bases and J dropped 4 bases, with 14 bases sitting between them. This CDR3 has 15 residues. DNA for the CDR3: TGTGCCAGCAGTGAGCTACGGGGGGCGGCAGATACGCAGTATTTT. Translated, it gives CASSELRGAADTQYF.